Here is one T cell receptor beta chain with its context. This clonotype was counted many times. Its specific antigen is unknown. Base qualities are not recorded, but no much larger clone differs from it by a single base. TCRdb shows the sequencer as Illumina HiSeq 2000. TCR beta chain libraries were generated through multiplex PCR amplification. High-throughput sequencing was used to analyze the amplified TCR beta chain products. Using fastp at Q25 and MiXCR, TCRdb reprocessed the public reads and kept productive beta chains. Each entry is one CDR3 protein sequence, shown with its most common DNA and genes. Present in this sample are about 150,000 distinct CDR3 sequences, 20% to 25% of which were seen just once. The ten largest clones represent under 3% of the sample. From a lookup of the germline V gene (reference sequence), CDR1 and CDR2 are LNHDA and SQIVND. The CDR3 runs 15 residues from the cysteine to the phenylalanine. Solely the CDR3 DNA is kept, with 45 bases framed from the first base. The germline V end is reduced by 3 bases and the J end by 5 bases; junction bases left unmatched: 3.

The sample comes from a study of breast tumors, draining lymph nodes, adjacent tissues (dated by TCRdb to the mid-2010s). A note on the overall study: TCR beta repertoires were compared across tumor, adjacent nontumor tissue and axillary lymph nodes obtained from breast cancer patients. In human breast cancer, the study set out to evaluate how tumor, surrounding tissue and draining lymph node repertoires relate to one another and whether T cells may move between these sites.

Findings and caveats that apply to the study as a whole: Tumor T-cell repertoires showed less diversity than lymph node repertoires and more diversity than nontumor tissue repertoires, and tumor T-cell repertoires showed preferential V and J gene usage. The conclusion that tumor T cells originate in lymph nodes was presented as consistent with a hypothesis rather than as directly demonstrated. In luminal-like breast cancer, tumor and nontumor tissue repertoires resembled each other significantly more than in basal-like breast cancer. A scenario in which most tumor T cells derive from the lymph node and then expand within tumor tissue was judged to be consistent with the data.

The lymph node samples were taken from the axillary draining lymph nodes of breast cancer patients. The sequencing sample was made of axillary lymph node tissue. This sequence was found in a female donor with breast cancer. Some clones in this sample may be carry-over from other donors' samples. The receptor chain draws on TRBV19 and TRBJ2-1, and 11 junctional nucleotides match TRBD1. The CDR3 region has the sequence CASSIGTGGHNEQFF. The bases are TGTGCCAGTAGTATCGGGACAGGGGGACACAATGAGCAGTTCTTC.